This T cell receptor (beta chain) was recovered during a study of blood T cell repertoires in COVID-19 (dated by TCRdb to the early 2020s). Background on the whole study: Samples from collaborators originated in the United States, Italy and Spain and spanned both the acute and convalescent phases of COVID-19. The prospective study material was composed of cDNA or gDNA derived from T cells, B-cell-depleted T cells, or PBMCs. The dataset comprised deeply sampled blood TCRbeta repertoires from subjects exposed to, actively infected with, or recovered from COVID-19. The repertoires were released in a freely available public database meant as a resource for research on the immune response to SARS-CoV-2. Samples were obtained from the ongoing ImmuneRACE study (first 160 participants) and from 1,254 subjects provided by 6 global collaborators. A de-identified subject ID, COVID-19 status, age in years and sex were almost always included in the sample metadata. Where HLA class I and class II types were available, the types were taken from metadata supplied by the sample provider, not from assay-based typing.

Turning to this clone: Its target antigen remains unknown. Base qualities were left out, and no much larger clone turns up one base away.

Points the paper makes about the study in general: The quantity of clinical and demographic metadata differed by source and by participant and was supplied without curation.

The CDR3 spans 15 residues, from the cysteine through the phenylalanine. Only the CDR3 DNA is retained, 45 bases long and in frame from the first base. Deletion took 1 base off V and 2 bases off J, with a span of 8 bases between the germline ends. Reading the germline V gene gives CDR1 MGHRA and CDR2 YSYEKL. Whole blood was collected in K2EDTA tubes by collaborating institutions according to the institutions' own protocols. For TCRbeta analysis, collaborators shipped samples in one of three forms: frozen whole blood, isolated PBMCs, or DNA extracted from either of those sample types. TCRbeta CDR3 regions were amplified from genomic DNA by means of the immunoSEQ Assay, a bias-controlled multiplex PCR. The published analysis was carried out like this. The number of nucleated cells in each sample was estimated by amplification of reference gene primers within the assay. Sequence reads were collapsed and filtered to measure the absolute abundance of every unique TCRbeta CDR3 rearrangement. Productive Simpson clonality was computed per sample as the square root of Simpson's diversity index over productive rearrangements. What TCRdb holds here is the immuneACCESS table cut down to in-frame rearrangements. Part of the clones is not present; checked against another copy, under half of the missing clones reflect an unresolved V gene, and the others are unexplained. V and J calls and clone size come straight from that table; D and trimming were deduced from the DNA. Across this sample there are about 120,000 clones, with 80% to 90% seen only once. The ten largest clones take up around 30% of the sample.

The material sequenced was peripheral blood. The V gene is TRBV4-1 and the J gene is TRBJ2-2, with the D gene not confidently named. The clonotype comes from a man between 65 and 79 years old with active or convalescent COVID-19. The CDR3 corresponds to CASSQGGSNTGELFF. The DNA reads TGCGCCAGCAGCCAAGGCGGCAGTAACACCGGGGAGCTGTTTTTT.